The next 15 T cell receptor beta chains were all read from a single sample in a study of cytomegalovirus exposure and HLA in healthy donors. Data came from immunoSEQ multiplex PCR; TCRdb stores just in-frame clones and leaves some out. Of over 90,000 clones listed, about 95% are singletons. The source material was PBMCs. These receptors all stem from a woman between 18 and 29 years old in good health and CMV-seronegative.

CDR3 sequence: CASSPGTSDTDTQYF. In nucleotides, the CDR3 is TGTGCCAGCAGCCCAGGGACTAGCGACACAGATACGCAGTATTTT. The chain has TRBV4-2 and TRBJ2-3, with 10 nucleotides matching TRBD2. The germline V gene encodes CDR1 LGHNA and CDR2 YNFKEQ. The CDR3 spans 15 residues. J lost 2 bases, V lost 4 bases, and 3 bases had no gene match.

The chain is built from TRBV9 and TRBJ2-7; D is perhaps TRBD2 (7 bases). Germline V lookup: CDR1 SGDLS, CDR2 YYNGEE. The CDR3 runs to 16 residues. V lost 4 bases and J 6 bases, leaving 23 bases between the germline ends. CDR3 loop: CASSRLRGGAASEQYF. CDR3 DNA: TGTGCCAGCAGCCGCCTAAGGGGGGGCGCGGCGTCCGAGCAGTACTTC.

The rearrangement joins TRBV5-1 to TRBJ2-1; 8 bases align to TRBD1. The germline V gene has CDR1 SGHRS and CDR2 YFSETQ. This CDR3 is built from 14 residues. Trimming removed 2 bases from V and 7 bases from J; junction bases left unmatched: 5. The CDR3 sequence is CASSFGQGLNEQFF. The CDR3 coding sequence is TGCGCCAGCAGCTTCGGACAGGGTCTAAATGAGCAGTTCTTC.

This clone was picked up a small number of times. This chain uses TRBV6-5 with TRBJ2-2, with a possible D match to TRBD2 (7 bases). The V gene's germline CDR1 is MNHEY and CDR2 SVGAGI. The CDR3 has 15 amino acids. V lost 7 bases, J lost 1 base, and 13 bases lay in between. The CDR3 DNA sequence: TGTGCCAGCACTTCGCGGGGGCAGAACACCGGGGAGCTGTTTTTT. Its translation is CASTSRGQNTGELFF.

The chain combines TRBV19 with TRBJ2-5, with TRBD2 as a possible D gene (5 bases). The length of the CDR3 is 15 residues. V was pared by 1 base and J by 0 bases, with 9 bases between. Germline assignment: CDR1 LNHDA and CDR2 SQIVND (reference sequence). CDR3 amino acids: CASSIVGGYQETQYF. The CDR3 DNA follows: TGTGCCAGTAGTATAGTTGGAGGATACCAAGAGACCCAGTACTTC. The full variable domain, with the rest looked up from reference TRBV19 and TRBJ2-5, is DGGITQSPKYLFRKEGQNVTLSCEQNLNHDAMYWYRQDPGQGLRLIYYSQIVNDFQKGDIAEGYSVSREKKESFPLTVTSAQKNPTAFYLCASSIVGGYQETQYFGPGTRLLVL.

This chain uses TRBV4-1 with TRBJ2-7, with 9 bases identical to TRBD2. The CDR3 loop spans 16 amino acids. Losses at the gene ends were 0 bases for V and 4 bases for J; bases not matched to a gene: 7. The germline gives CDR1 MGHRA, CDR2 YSYEKL. CDR3 DNA: TGCGCCAGCAGCCAAGAAGGCCTAGCGGGGAAATACGAGCAGTACTTC. Protein: CASSQEGLAGKYEQYF.

The rearrangement links TRBV30 to TRBJ2-5; TRBD1 matches at 9 bases. Trimming cost V 7 bases and J 5 bases; bases outside gene matches: 5. The CDR3 length is 12 residues. CDR1 is GTSNPN, CDR2 SVGIG, per germline (reference sequence). The chain's CDR3 is CASGQGGETQYF. The CDR3 region has the DNA TGTGCCTCGGGACAGGGAGGGGAGACCCAGTACTTC.

The CDR3 protein is CASPTGVQETQYF. Here the CDR3 DNA reads TGTGCCAGCCCAACCGGGGTCCAAGAGACCCAGTACTTC. The V call is TRBV2, the J call TRBJ2-5; TRBD2 is a possible D gene (5 bases). This CDR3 spans 13 amino acids. Germline V gene lookup returns CDR1 SNHLY and CDR2 FYNNEI. The germline V and J ends were trimmed by 8 bases and 1 base, with 11 bases remaining between them.

About this clone: The junction departs from germline at one end; a sequencing error may be responsible. The chain recombines TRBV7-7 with TRBJ2-5; D is unclear. CDR1 SSHAT and CDR2 FNYEAQ come from the germline V gene (reference sequence). The CDR3 is 15 residues long. The CDR3 sequence is CASSFAHSTAETQYF. CDR3 DNA sequence: TGTGCTAGCAGCTTCGCGCACTCCACAGCAGAGACCCAGTACTTC.

The chain joins TRBV9 to TRBJ2-7, with TRBD1 identical over 7 bases. CDR1 SGDLS and CDR2 YYNGEE come from the germline V gene. The CDR3 totals 12 residues. J gave up 7 bases and V 3 bases, and 4 bases lay outside the gene matches. The CDR3 protein is CASSGQGLEQYF. CDR3 bases: TGTGCCAGCAGCGGACAGGGTTTGGAGCAGTACTTC.

The chain combines TRBV7-8 with TRBJ2-4, with 10 bases aligning to TRBD2. CDR3 length: 19 amino acids. Germline CDR1 reads SGHVS; CDR2 reads FQNEAQ. Trimming cost V 5 bases and J 0 bases; bases outside gene matches: 13. CDR3 nucleotide sequence: TGTGCCAGCAGCCCTTACCGACTAGCGGGCTCGCTAGCCAAAAACATTCAGTACTTC. This codes for CASSPYRLAGSLAKNIQYF.

CDR3 region: CASSTPDTQYF. The DNA of the CDR3 is TGTGCCAGTTCTACCCCAGATACGCAGTATTTT. This chain joins TRBV7-9 and TRBJ2-3; D remains ambiguous. Trimming stripped 9 bases from V and 4 bases from J, with 8 bases between. Germline CDR1 and CDR2: SEHNR and FQNEAQ (reference sequence). This CDR3 spans 11 amino acids.

This chain connects TRBV19 to TRBJ2-7; possibly TRBD2 for D (5 bases). The CDR3 totals 15 residues. Between the trimmed V and J ends, which lost 5 bases and 1 base, there was a span of 15 bases. CDR1 and CDR2 from the germline V gene are LNHDA and SQIVND (reference sequence). CDR3 region: CASSVWGAQSYEQYF. DNA of the CDR3: TGTGCCAGTAGTGTCTGGGGAGCCCAATCCTACGAGCAGTACTTC.

The J gene is TRBJ1-2, the V gene TRBV10-2, with TRBD1 matching over 8 bases. The ends lost 7 bases at V and 4 bases at J; junction bases unmatched: 5. Germline lookup yields CDR1 WSHSY and CDR2 SAAADI. The CDR3 has 13 amino acids. As DNA, the CDR3 is TGCGCCAGCACCCTACAGGGGGGCTATGGCTACACCTTC. This encodes CASTLQGGYGYTF.

V gene TRBV6-1 combines with J gene TRBJ2-7; D is uncertain. Germline-derived CDR1 and CDR2 are MNHNS and SASEGT. The V end lost 2 bases, the J end lost 4 bases, and 6 bases lay between the germline ends. CDR3 length: 12 residues. Here the CDR3 reads CASSELGYEQYF. Written as DNA, the CDR3 is TGTGCCAGCAGTGAACTCGGGTACGAGCAGTACTTC.